A selection of T cell receptor beta chains follows, all from one sample in a study of T cell responses to AZD1222 COVID-19 vaccine. Measured with immunoSEQ multiplex PCR; TCRdb has only the in-frame clones, and not every one. The sample shows approximately 190,000 clones, roughly 93% of them seen only once. Specimen: peripheral blood, collected on day 0 of AZD1222 vaccination. The receptors come from an adult in good health. Both conserved end residues are part of each CDR3. D genes are given only for firm matches. Size tells how often a clone was seen (once, few, many) or the class of an expanded clone, and some rows leave it out.

j_call,clone_size,d_call,v_call,cdr3_aa,cdr3_nt
TRBJ1-2,NA,NA,TRBV5-4,CASSLGPGGYGYTF,TGTGCCAGCAGCTTGGGTCCGGGTGGTTATGGCTACACCTTC
TRBJ1-1,NA,NA,TRBV3-1/TRBV3-2,CASSQASAAGKEAFF,TGTGCCAGCAGCCAAGCTTCCGCAGCGGGCAAGGAAGCTTTCTTT
TRBJ2-7,NA,NA,TRBV27,CASSFQVPYEQYF,TGTGCCAGCAGTTTCCAGGTGCCCTACGAGCAGTACTTC
TRBJ1-1,NA,NA,TRBV24-1,CATYHQVGRTSHRLNTEAFF,TGTGCCACCTATCACCAAGTCGGCAGAACTTCCCATAGATTGAACACTGAAGCTTTCTTT
TRBJ1-2,NA,NA,TRBV15,CATSRGSGGRVDGYTF,TGTGCCACCAGCAGAGGTTCTGGGGGCCGGGTTGATGGCTACACCTTC
TRBJ2-6,NA,NA,TRBV24-1,CATSDHTGGTGANVLTF,TGTGCCACCAGTGATCATACGGGTGGAACTGGGGCCAACGTCCTGACTTTC
TRBJ2-7,once,TRBD1,TRBV7-3,CASSTGTGASIEQYF,TGTGCCAGCAGCACCGGGACAGGGGCGTCTATCGAGCAGTACTTC
TRBJ2-6,NA,NA,TRBV3-1/TRBV3-2,CASSQDTGYGANVLTF,TGTGCCAGCAGCCAAGATACAGGGTACGGGGCCAACGTCCTGACTTTC
TRBJ2-3,NA,NA,TRBV9,CASSDLRGPDTQYF,TGTGCCAGCAGCGACCTCCGTGGGCCAGATACGCAGTATTTT
TRBJ1-1,once,NA,TRBV5-1,CASSLMGGSGTEAFF,TGCGCCAGCAGCTTGATGGGGGGCTCGGGCACTGAAGCTTTCTTT
TRBJ2-3,NA,TRBD1,TRBV2,CASSAIQGTASTDTQYF,TGTGCCAGCAGTGCTATTCAAGGGACAGCCAGCACAGATACGCAGTATTTT